The 7 T cell receptor beta chains presented below share a single source sample, sequenced in a study of blood T cell repertoires in COVID-19. Libraries were prepared by immunoSEQ multiplex PCR; TCRdb keeps only in-frame clonotypes and omits some of them. Of roughly 25,000 clones listed, 92% were seen once; the top ten hold 2.8%. The sequenced material came from peripheral blood. The receptors come from a human donor in a cohort sampled during active COVID-19.

This clone was seen just once. V is TRBV7-8 and J is TRBJ1-2, with D possibly matching TRBD1 (5 bases). The CDR3 is 15 amino acids. The V end lost 5 bases, the J end lost 3 bases, and 16 bases lay between the germline ends. Germline lookup yields CDR1 SGHVS and CDR2 FQNEAQ. The CDR3 coding sequence is TGTGCCAGCAGCGCTAGGAGGGGTAGCGACTATGGCTACACCTTC. Protein product: CASSARRGSDYGYTF.

The chain joins TRBV18 to TRBJ1-5; tentative D call: TRBD1 (5 bases). Germline assignment: CDR1 KGHSH and CDR2 LQKENI. V shed 5 bases and J shed 0 bases, with 14 bases lying between them. The CDR3 loop spans 16 amino acids. Here the CDR3 DNA reads TGTGCCAGCTCAACTCGACAGACCAGTAGCAATCAGCCCCAGCATTTT. It specifies CASSTRQTSSNQPQHF.

Only one count was recorded for this clone. V is TRBV7-9 and J is TRBJ2-1; 11 nucleotides align to TRBD2. This CDR3 comprises 16 residues. The J segment lost 6 bases and the V segment lost 3 bases, leaving 7 bases of the junction unmatched. The germline V gene has CDR1 SEHNR and CDR2 FQNEAQ (reference sequence). The CDR3 loop is CASSFSGGAVANEQFF. The CDR3 DNA reads TGTGCCAGCAGCTTTAGCGGGGGGGCCGTTGCCAATGAGCAGTTCTTC.

The CDR3 nucleotides read TGCAGCGTACGGACAGGGTCAGGTCAGCCCCAGCATTTT. Protein sequence: CSVRTGSGQPQHF. The chain carries TRBV29-1 and TRBJ1-5; 8 bases fit TRBD1. Germline V gene lookup returns CDR1 SQVTM and CDR2 ANQGSEA. V gave up 6 bases and J gave up 6 bases; unmatched junction bases: 7. CDR3 length equals 13 residues. The variable domain in full, with the rest retrieved from reference TRBV29-1 and TRBJ1-5, is SAVISQKPSRDICQRGTSLTIQCQVDSQVTMMFWYRQQPGQSLTLIATANQGSEATYESGFVIDKFPISRPNLTFSTLTVSNMSPEDSSIYLCSVRTGSGQPQHFGDGTRLSIL.

The chain couples TRBV7-6 to TRBJ2-2; 11 positions match TRBD2. Losses at the gene ends were 10 bases for V and 8 bases for J; bases not matched to a gene: 6. The CDR3 consists of 13 residues. CDR1 and CDR2 (germline): SGHVS, FNYEAQ. CDR3 in DNA: TGTGCCACCAAACTAGCGGGGGAGGGGGAGCTGTTTTTT. Amino acids: CATKLAGEGELFF.

The chain recombines TRBV5-1 with TRBJ2-5, with 8 bases matching TRBD1. Per the germline V gene, CDR1 is SGHRS and CDR2 is YFSETQ. Trimming took 0 bases from V and 4 from J; bases not matched to a gene: 8. CDR3 length equals 16 residues. This CDR3 reads CASSLGVRDRGETQYF. CDR3 DNA sequence: TGCGCCAGCAGCTTGGGGGTCCGCGACAGGGGAGAGACCCAGTACTTC.

The J gene is TRBJ2-7, the V gene TRBV29-1; TRBD1 is a possible D gene (6 bases). Trimming took off 6 bases at V and 6 bases at J, with 12 bases between the two ends. CDR1 and CDR2 from the germline V gene are SQVTM and ANQGSEA. The CDR3 sequence is 11 residues long. CDR3 DNA: TGCAGCGTGGCCCAGGGGTCCGAGCAGTACGTC. Translating it yields CSVAQGSEQYV.